The present T cell receptor (beta chain) was sequenced within a study of graft-versus-host responses after intestinal transplantation. Across the study: Anti-thymocyte globulin induction was given to all recipients, followed by tacrolimus and steroids for 3 to 4 years. Overall study findings and caveats: Recipient marrow harbored GvH clones, some of which surfaced first in ileum or blood.

Responder cells labeled with CFSE (around 200,000) were co-plated with irradiated stimulator cells labeled with violet dye (around 200,000). In its sample, this clone was seen a few times. The data were produced by immunoSEQ multiplex PCR, yet TCRdb's version contains in-frame clones alone and is incomplete. The sample carries some 22,000 clones, 35% to 50% recorded once. Trimming removed 5 bases at V and 3 bases at J, with 8 bases between. CDR1 SGHAT and CDR2 FQNNGV come from the germline V gene. The CDR3 loop spans 13 amino acids. The sequencing here drew on alloreactive CD8+ T cells from a mixed lymphocyte reaction culture, taken before intestinal transplant. As to subset: CFSE-low proliferating T cells sorted from roughly six-day pre-transplant mixed lymphocyte reaction (GvH or HvG direction). V gene TRBV11-2 combines with J gene TRBJ2-1; tentative D call: TRBD2 (5 bases). The source is a human patient who received an intestinal transplant. CDR3 in amino acids: CASSGLDYNEQFF. The CDR3 DNA is TGTGCCAGCAGCGGACTGGACTACAATGAGCAGTTCTTC.